This T cell receptor beta chain was observed in a study of cytomegalovirus exposure and HLA in healthy donors. CDR3 length: 13 residues. Trimming pared 1 base from V and 1 base from J, leaving 5 bases between. Germline V gene sequence: CDR1 SGHKS, CDR2 YYEKEE (reference sequence). The PCR had 60 Vbeta and 13 Jbeta primers. Libraries were prepared by immunoSEQ multiplex PCR; TCRdb keeps only in-frame clonotypes and omits some of them. The sample has approximately 80,000 clones, and its top ten clones hold 3% to 4.5%. Sequenced input: PBMCs. This rearrangement joins TRBV5-5 to TRBJ1-1, with TRBD1 as a possible D gene (5 bases). The TCR sequence derives from a man aged 18 to 35 in good health and CMV-seropositive. The CDR3: CASSLQGNTEAFF. CDR3 bases: TGTGCCAGCAGCTTGCAGGGGAACACTGAAGCTTTCTTT.